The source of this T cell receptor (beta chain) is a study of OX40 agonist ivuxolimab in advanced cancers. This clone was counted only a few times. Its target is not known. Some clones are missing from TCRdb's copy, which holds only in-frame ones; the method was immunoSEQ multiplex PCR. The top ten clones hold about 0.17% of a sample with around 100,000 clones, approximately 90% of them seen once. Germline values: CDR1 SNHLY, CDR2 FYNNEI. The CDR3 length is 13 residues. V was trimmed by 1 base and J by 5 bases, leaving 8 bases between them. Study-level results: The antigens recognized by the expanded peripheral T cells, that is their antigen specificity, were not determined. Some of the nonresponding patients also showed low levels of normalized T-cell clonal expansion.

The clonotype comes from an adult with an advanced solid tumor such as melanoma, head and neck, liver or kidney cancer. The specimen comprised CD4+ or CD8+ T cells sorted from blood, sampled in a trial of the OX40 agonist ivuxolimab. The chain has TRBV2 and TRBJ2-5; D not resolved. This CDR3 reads CASSEDLSETQYF. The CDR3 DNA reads TGTGCCAGCAGTGAAGACCTGTCGGAGACCCAGTACTTC.